Presented here are 17 T cell receptor beta chains from one specimen sequenced in a study of shared clonotypes between healthy human individuals. Terminally differentiated effector memory CD45RA+ cells were left out of the naive CD8 fraction, which was CD45RO-negative and positively selected for CCR7. Here immunoSEQ multiplex PCR was the method, and the copy in TCRdb shows in-frame clones only, minus some. The table lists roughly 600,000 clones, roughly 98% of them singletons, with less than 0.35% in the top ten. Sequenced material: naive CD8+ T cells sorted from blood. The source of these receptors is a man aged 25 to 45 in good health.

In regard to this clone: This sample also contains other DNA sequences that code for the same CDR3. The chain has TRBV7-2 and TRBJ2-7; no reliable D call. Looked up from germline, CDR1 is SGHTA and CDR2 is FQGNSA. The CDR3 length is 12 residues. V was trimmed by 4 bases and J by 4 bases, leaving 8 bases between them. The CDR3 sequence: CASSYPGYEQYF. CDR3 DNA sequence: TGTGCCAGCAGCTACCCTGGGTACGAGCAGTACTTC.

With regard to this clone: The same CDR3 is also encoded by other DNA sequences in this sample. V gene TRBV9 combines with J gene TRBJ2-7; D is unresolved. Trimming cost V 0 bases and J 1 base, with 8 bases left between them. This CDR3 has 14 amino acids. Per germline, CDR1 SGDLS and CDR2 YYNGEE. The CDR3 reads CASSVGGLSYEQYF. As DNA, the CDR3 is TGTGCCAGCAGCGTAGGAGGCTTATCCTACGAGCAGTACTTC. Looking up the rest from reference TRBV9 and TRBJ2-7 gives the full variable domain: DSGVTQTPKHLITATGQRVTLRCSPRSGDLSVYWYQQSLDQGLQFLIQYYNGEERAKGNILERFSAQQFPDLHSELNLSSLELGDSALYFCASSVGGLSYEQYFGPGTRLTVT.

The genes are TRBV7-9 and TRBJ2-5, with 9 bases that match TRBD1. This CDR3 contains 15 residues. CDR1 is SEHNR, CDR2 FQNEAQ, per germline (reference sequence). The V segment lost 5 bases and the J segment 5 bases; nucleotides outside the gene matches: 9. DNA of the CDR3: TGTGCCAGCAGCAGTCGGACAGGGGCGGGGGAGACCCAGTACTTC. This sequence encodes CASSSRTGAGETQYF.

Points on this clone: In the same sample, other DNA sequences code for this CDR3. This rearrangement joins TRBV27 to TRBJ2-7; TRBD2 matches 11 bases. The length of the CDR3 is 16 residues. CDR1 is MNHEY and CDR2 is SMNVEV in the germline V gene (reference sequence). Trimming cost V 5 bases and J 0 bases; bases outside gene matches: 6. In DNA, the CDR3 is TGTGCCAGCAGTCTCGAGGGGACTAGCGGCTCCTACGAGCAGTACTTC. This encodes CASSLEGTSGSYEQYF.

CDR3 DNA: TGTGCCAGCTCACCTATTCCGATCGGGGATCACTATGGCTACACCTTC. This encodes CASSPIPIGDHYGYTF. This chain joins TRBV18 and TRBJ1-2; no clear D gene. The CDR3 extends over 16 amino acids. Trimming shortened V by 3 bases and J by 3 bases, and 17 bases separated the two germline ends. Germline loops: CDR1 KGHSH, CDR2 LQKENI.

The chain employs TRBV29-1 and TRBJ2-5, with 8 bases that match TRBD1. V shed 8 bases, J shed 5 bases, and the junction held 4 bases outside the gene matches. The CDR3 sequence is 11 residues long. CDR1 is SQVTM and CDR2 is ANQGSEA in the germline V gene. CDR3 sequence reads: CSSGGSETQYF. The CDR3 nucleotides are TGCAGCTCAGGGGGCAGTGAGACCCAGTACTTC.

CDR3 bases: TGTGCCAGCAGCTTAGTTCCGCTGTGGGGAGGGACGTACCAAGAGACCCAGTACTTC. Encoded protein: CASSLVPLWGGTYQETQYF. The chain joins TRBV7-2 to TRBJ2-5; 7 bases line up with TRBD2. CDR3 length: 19 residues. Losses at the gene ends were 1 base for V and 0 bases for J; bases not matched to a gene: 14. Looked up from germline, CDR1 is SGHTA and CDR2 is FQGNSA.

The CDR3 DNA reads TGTGCCAGCAGCGGGGACTTACCCACAGATACGCAGTATTTT. It specifies CASSGDLPTDTQYF. V gene TRBV13 combines with J gene TRBJ2-3, with D possibly matching TRBD2 (6 bases). V lost 5 bases and J lost 2, with 11 bases in between. Looked up from germline, CDR1 is PRHDT and CDR2 is FYEKMQ (reference sequence). The CDR3 is made up of 14 amino acids.

The rearrangement joins TRBV5-4 to TRBJ2-3; 7 nucleotides agree with TRBD2. V was pared by 9 bases and J by 4 bases, with 14 bases of the junction left unmatched. Germline CDR1 and CDR2: SGHNT and YYREEE (reference sequence). The CDR3 sequence is 15 residues long. For the CDR3, the DNA is TGTGCCACCGCAAACCGGGGGGTAGAGCCAGATACGCAGTATTTT. Protein product: CATANRGVEPDTQYF.

The V and J genes are TRBV27 and TRBJ2-2; D is perhaps TRBD2 (5 bases). CDR1 is MNHEY, CDR2 SMNVEV, per germline (reference sequence). The CDR3 is made up of 19 amino acids. The germline V and J ends were trimmed by 11 bases and 2 bases, with 30 bases remaining between them. CDR3 in amino acids: CAPKVADTADTYNTGELFF. CDR3 nucleotides: TGTGCCCCCAAGGTAGCCGACACAGCGGATACCTACAACACCGGGGAGCTGTTTTTT.

The chain couples TRBV7-9 to TRBJ2-5, with D hard to call. The CDR3 runs 10 residues. V shed 3 bases and J shed 6 bases, with 2 bases lying between them. Germline V gene data show CDR1 as SEHNR and CDR2 as FQNEAQ (reference sequence). Here the CDR3 reads CASSFQTQYF. In DNA form, the CDR3 reads TGTGCCAGCAGCTTTCAGACCCAGTACTTC.

The rearrangement joins TRBV6-6 to TRBJ1-2; TRBD1 matches at 7 bases. Trimming removed 6 bases from V and 6 bases from J; junction bases left unmatched: 16. This CDR3 is built from 16 residues. Per the germline V gene, CDR1 is MNHNY and CDR2 is SVGAGI (reference sequence). CDR3 nucleotide sequence: TGTGCCAGCAGCCCGGGGACAGTCGGTTCGGGTAATGGCTACACCTTC. It translates to CASSPGTVGSGNGYTF.

CDR3 loop: CASSQEGFLNTGELFF. The CDR3 DNA follows: TGTGCCAGCAGTCAAGAGGGGTTTTTGAACACCGGGGAGCTGTTTTTT. This chain joins TRBV9 and TRBJ2-2; either TRBD1 or TRBD2 may supply D (5 bases each). V was shortened by 5 bases and J by 1 base, with 15 bases between the two germline ends. CDR3 length: 16 residues. Germline V gene lookup returns CDR1 SGDLS and CDR2 YYNGEE.

This chain uses TRBV25-1 with TRBJ2-5; 10 bases map to TRBD1. V lost 8 bases to trimming and J lost 3 bases; unmatched junction nucleotides: 9. This CDR3 is built from 15 residues. Germline CDR1 reads MGHDK; CDR2 reads SYGVNS. CDR3 region: CASRKSGTGEETQYF. CDR3 bases: TGTGCCAGCCGAAAATCAGGGACAGGGGAAGAGACCCAGTACTTC. Based on the CDR3 plus reference TRBV25-1 and TRBJ2-5, the full variable domain is EADIYQTPRYLVIGTGKKITLECSQTMGHDKMYWYQQDPGMELHLIHYSYGVNSTEKGDLSSESTVSRIRTEHFPLTLESARPSHTSQYLCASRKSGTGEETQYFGPGTRLLVL.

The chain carries TRBV10-2 and TRBJ2-1; 7 bases are a match to TRBD1. Germline CDR1 reads WSHSY; CDR2 reads SAAADI. The junction had 3 bases not matched to a gene; V was cut back by 4 bases and J by 3 bases. The CDR3 runs to 14 residues. The CDR3 coding sequence is TGCGCCAGCAGTGTTTCAGGGGGCTACAATGAGCAGTTCTTC. Its protein is CASSVSGGYNEQFF.

The chain combines TRBV10-1 with TRBJ2-7; 11 positions match TRBD1. V dropped 0 bases and J dropped 4; count of bases not matched to a gene: 2. This CDR3 spans 15 amino acids. CDR1 WNHNN and CDR2 SYGVQD come from the germline V gene (reference sequence). The CDR3 DNA reads as TGCGCCAGCAGTGAGTCGGGACAGGGGGAGTACGAGCAGTACTTC. Translated, it gives CASSESGQGEYEQYF.

The chain recombines TRBV7-8 with TRBJ2-7, with 8 bases lining up with TRBD2. V was clipped by 1 base and J by 4 bases; unmatched bases: 9. Germline values: CDR1 SGHVS, CDR2 FQNEAQ. The CDR3 consists of 16 residues. The CDR3 here is CASSLVTGGDQYEQYF. In nucleotides, the CDR3 is TGTGCCAGCAGCTTAGTGACGGGAGGGGATCAATACGAGCAGTACTTC.